Presented here are 26 T cell receptor beta chains from one specimen sequenced in a study of blood T cell repertoires in COVID-19. Sequenced by immunoSEQ multiplex PCR; TCRdb stores in-frame clones only, minus some. The sample yields about 140,000 clones, about 86% seen once. Material: peripheral blood. The receptors stem from an older woman with acute or convalescent COVID-19.

This chain connects TRBV13 to TRBJ2-7; a possible D gene is TRBD1 (6 bases). This CDR3 is built from 16 residues. The ends were cut back, 4 bases at V and 1 base at J, with 17 bases in the middle. In germline, CDR1 is PRHDT, CDR2 FYEKMQ (reference sequence). Written as DNA, the CDR3 is TGTGCCAGCAGCTGGGTCTTTGGGGGCGCGTCCTACGAGCAGTACTTC. Translated: CASSWVFGGASYEQYF. Filled out from reference TRBV13 and TRBJ2-7, the complete variable domain reads AAGVIQSPRHLIKEKRETATLKCYPIPRHDTVYWYQQGPGQDPQFLISFYEKMQSDKGSIPDRFSAQQFSDYHSELNMSSLELGDSALYFCASSWVFGGASYEQYFGPGTRLTVT.

This chain joins TRBV7-8 and TRBJ1-1, with 7 bases lining up with TRBD1. This CDR3 comprises 16 residues. V lost 5 bases, J lost 1 base, and 10 bases stayed unmatched. Germline CDR1 reads SGHVS; CDR2 reads FQNEAQ. CDR3 residues: CASSVTSGTANTEAFF. The CDR3, as DNA: TGTGCCAGCAGCGTAACCTCCGGGACAGCGAACACTGAAGCTTTCTTT.

The rearrangement joins TRBV5-4 to TRBJ2-7; D uncertain. The CDR3 is 14 residues long. Germline CDR1 and CDR2: SGHNT and YYREEE (reference sequence). Trimming removed 0 bases from V and 3 bases from J, with 10 bases in between. As DNA, the CDR3 is TGTGCCAGCAGCTTGGGAGGCTCACTCTACGAGCAGTACTTC. It yields the protein CASSLGGSLYEQYF.

The chain couples TRBV19 to TRBJ1-5, with a weak D call TRBD1 (6 bases). This CDR3 is 16 amino acids long. Trimming took off 2 bases at V and 1 base at J, with 12 bases between the two ends. CDR1 is LNHDA, CDR2 SQIVND, per germline (reference sequence). The CDR3 here is CASSIPRGASNQPQHF. In DNA form, the CDR3 reads TGTGCCAGTAGTATACCCAGGGGTGCGAGCAATCAGCCCCAGCATTTT.

The CDR3 DNA is TGCGCCAGCAGCTTGGCTCCAGGACCGGGGGAGCAGTACTTC. Translating gives CASSLAPGPGEQYF. This chain connects TRBV5-1 to TRBJ2-7; TRBD2 is a possible D gene (5 bases). This CDR3 has 14 residues. Germline V gene data show CDR1 as SGHRS and CDR2 as YFSETQ. V shed 0 bases and J shed 7 bases, with 14 bases lying between them.

The V and J genes are TRBV19 and TRBJ1-2; unclear D gene. The V gene lost 5 bases and the J gene lost 6 bases, with 7 bases spanning the gap. The CDR3 contains 11 residues. The germline V gene has CDR1 LNHDA and CDR2 SQIVND (reference sequence). The DNA of the CDR3 is TGTGCCAGTAGTTTGCAGAATGGCTACACCTTC. It yields the protein CASSLQNGYTF.

This clone was counted a few times. V and J are TRBV12-3 or TRBV12-4 and TRBJ1-2; D not certain. V lost 6 bases and J lost 4, with 9 bases in between. The CDR3 spans 12 residues. The CDR3 DNA reads as TGTGCCAGCAGCAATGACTTCTATGGCTACACCTTC. Protein: CASSNDFYGYTF.

The V call is TRBV2, the J call TRBJ2-7; D is uncertain. The V gene lost 3 bases and the J gene lost 4 bases, with 7 bases spanning the gap. The CDR3 consists of 12 residues. Germline values: CDR1 SNHLY, CDR2 FYNNEI. The CDR3 reads CASSERVYEQYF. Written as DNA, the CDR3 is TGTGCCAGCAGTGAGAGAGTATACGAGCAGTACTTC.

V is TRBV6-2 or TRBV6-3 and J is TRBJ2-7, with 10 bases aligning to TRBD1. CDR1 and CDR2 from the germline V gene are MNHEY and SVGEGT. The ends lost 5 bases at V and 3 bases at J; junction bases unmatched: 13. The CDR3 is made up of 17 amino acids. The CDR3 nucleotides are TGTGCCAGCAGTCCGAACCAACGGACAGGGGGGATCTACGAGCAGTACTTC. Protein product: CASSPNQRTGGIYEQYF.

This clone was recorded once. The chain has TRBV5-4 and TRBJ2-1; 9 bases align to TRBD1. Germline loops: CDR1 SGHNT, CDR2 YYREEE (reference sequence). The V segment lost 0 bases and the J segment 8 bases; nucleotides outside the gene matches: 6. The CDR3 is 15 amino acids. The CDR3 region is CASSLEGQGWDEQFF. The DNA of the CDR3 is TGTGCCAGCAGCTTGGAGGGACAGGGATGGGATGAGCAGTTCTTC.

The chain is built from TRBV11-2 and TRBJ2-2; D uncertain. This CDR3 is built from 16 residues. Germline V gene data show CDR1 as SGHAT and CDR2 as FQNNGV. V was shortened by 2 bases and J by 1 base, with 11 bases between the two germline ends. The CDR3 here is CASSLQSRMNTGELFF. In nucleotides, the CDR3 is TGTGCCAGCAGCTTACAATCTAGAATGAACACCGGGGAGCTGTTTTTT.

V and J are TRBV7-2 and TRBJ1-2; D is ambiguous. This CDR3 contains 14 residues. Between the trimmed V and J ends, which lost 7 bases and 4 bases, there was a span of 16 bases. The germline CDR1 and CDR2 sequences are SGHTA and FQGNSA. CDR3 DNA: TGTGCCAGCACGAACAACACGGCGGCCTATGGCTACACCTTC. It is translated as CASTNNTAAYGYTF.

This rearrangement joins TRBV7-9 to TRBJ2-3; TRBD2 matches at 12 bases. The V gene end was trimmed by 4 bases and the J gene end by 2 bases; junction bases not matched to a gene: 7. Germline assignment: CDR1 SEHNR and CDR2 FQNEAQ (reference sequence). There are 17 residues in the CDR3. CDR3 amino acids: CASSSYGLAGITDTQYF. CDR3 bases: TGTGCCAGCAGCTCGTATGGACTAGCGGGGATCACAGATACGCAGTATTTT.

V and J are TRBV4-1 and TRBJ2-1; 7 bases agree with TRBD2. CDR1 is MGHRA and CDR2 is YSYEKL in the germline V gene. Germline trimming cut 1 base from V and 4 bases from J; bases unmatched to any gene: 10. The CDR3 spans 17 residues. CDR3 DNA: TGCGCCAGCAGCCAAGTAATCCGACTAGCCCATTACAATGAGCAGTTCTTC. Translating gives CASSQVIRLAHYNEQFF.

The V call is TRBV4-2, the J call TRBJ2-2; 11 bases map to TRBD2. The CDR3 sequence is 15 residues long. CDR1 and CDR2 from the germline V gene are LGHNA and YNFKEQ. After removal of 1 base from V and 10 bases from J, the junction contained 5 bases not matched to a gene. CDR3 in amino acids: CASSQGLAGGLELFF. The CDR3 coding sequence is TGTGCCAGCAGCCAAGGGCTAGCGGGGGGCTTGGAGCTGTTTTTT.

This clone was seen a single time. The chain combines TRBV19 with TRBJ2-7, with D uncertain. The CDR3 consists of 12 residues. The V and J ends lost 5 bases and 4 bases respectively, with 9 bases between them. Germline V gives CDR1 LNHDA, CDR2 SQIVND (reference sequence). CDR3 in amino acids: CASSESSYEQYF. CDR3 nucleotides: TGTGCCAGTAGTGAGAGTAGTTACGAGCAGTACTTC.

This rearrangement joins TRBV28 to TRBJ1-2; TRBD1 aligns across 7 bases. The junction had 14 bases not matched to a gene; V was cut back by 6 bases and J by 4 bases. There are 16 residues in the CDR3. From germline, CDR1 is MDHEN and CDR2 SYDVKM. Here the CDR3 reads CASRRRGQGVTYGYTF. CDR3 bases: TGTGCCAGCAGGCGACGAGGTCAGGGGGTTACCTATGGCTACACCTTC.

V usage is TRBV3-1 (or the pseudogene TRBV3-2) and J usage is TRBJ1-4; 8 bases agree with TRBD1. The V gene end was trimmed by 4 bases and the J gene end by 3 bases; junction bases not matched to a gene: 7. The germline V gene has CDR1 LGHDT and CDR2 YNNKEL (reference sequence). CDR3 size: 16 residues. In DNA form, the CDR3 reads TGTGCCAGCAGCCGCACGGACAGGGCTTCTAATGAAAAACTGTTTTTT. Translated, it gives CASSRTDRASNEKLFF.

The chain combines TRBV6-5 with TRBJ2-3; tentatively, D is TRBD2 (6 bases). The CDR3 sequence is 13 residues long. CDR1 is MNHEY, CDR2 SVGAGI, per germline. V gave up 8 bases and J gave up 10 bases, with 19 bases separating them. CDR3 sequence (DNA): TGTGCCAGCGCTACTTCCCGGCGGGATGCGCAGTATTTT. Translated: CASATSRRDAQYF.

The sample holds one count of this clone. V gene TRBV5-1 combines with J gene TRBJ2-2; 9 bases are shared with TRBD1. Germline lookup yields CDR1 SGHRS and CDR2 YFSETQ. Germline trimming cut 4 bases from V and 4 bases from J; bases unmatched to any gene: 8. The CDR3 has 16 residues. The CDR3 bases are TGCGCCAGCAGCCCCCGGGACAGGGTCGGCACCGGGGAGCTGTTTTTT. Translated: CASSPRDRVGTGELFF.

The table lists this clone with a few counts. This rearrangement joins TRBV25-1 to TRBJ1-1, with unresolved D. Germline CDR1 and CDR2: MGHDK and SYGVNS. The CDR3 length is 17 residues. V was clipped by 3 bases and J by 1 base, with 18 bases between them. CDR3 DNA sequence: TGTGCCAGCAGTGATTCACTTTTGACGGGTTCGAACACTGAAGCTTTCTTT. This codes for CASSDSLLTGSNTEAFF.

The chain employs TRBV24-1 and TRBJ1-5, with a possible D match to TRBD1 (5 bases). This CDR3 is 14 amino acids long. Germline lookup yields CDR1 KGHDR and CDR2 SFDVKD. Deletions cut 4 bases from V and 4 bases from J, with 10 bases between. Here the CDR3 DNA reads TGTGCCACCAGTGACCCACGGGGGAATCAGCCCCAGCATTTT. Residues: CATSDPRGNQPQHF.

The gene calls are TRBV5-6 and TRBJ1-1; the D gene is possibly TRBD1 (5 bases). The V end lost 5 bases, the J end lost 3 bases, and 17 bases lay between the germline ends. Per germline, CDR1 SGHDT and CDR2 YYEEEE. The CDR3 length is 15 residues. The CDR3 nucleotides read TGTGCCAGCAGTTCAGGGTTGCGGTATGACACTGAAGCTTTCTTT. Residues: CASSSGLRYDTEAFF.

The rearrangement joins TRBV4-1 to TRBJ1-1; no clear D gene. CDR3 length: 15 residues. Germline CDR1 MGHRA, CDR2 YSYEKL. Trimming removed 0 bases at V and 1 base at J, with 9 bases between. The CDR3 spells CASSQDPLGNTEAFF. The CDR3 nucleotides are TGCGCCAGCAGCCAAGACCCTCTCGGGAACACTGAAGCTTTCTTT.

The gene calls are TRBV24-1 and TRBJ2-1; 8 bases agree with TRBD2. The CDR3 totals 16 residues. The junction had 9 bases not matched to a gene; V was cut back by 0 bases and J by 9 bases. Germline V lookup: CDR1 KGHDR, CDR2 SFDVKD. The DNA of the CDR3 is TGTGCCACCAGTGATTTGTACGGGGGGGCCCCTGGTGAGCAGTTCTTC. It translates to CATSDLYGGAPGEQFF.

This CDR3 is CASSMGQGMETQYF. In DNA, the CDR3 is TGTGCCAGCAGCATGGGACAGGGGATGGAGACCCAGTACTTC. The gene calls are TRBV7-9 and TRBJ2-5; 10 bases agree with TRBD1. CDR1 is SEHNR, CDR2 FQNEAQ, per germline (reference sequence). CDR3 length: 14 residues. V shed 5 bases, J shed 5 bases, and the junction held 5 bases outside the gene matches.